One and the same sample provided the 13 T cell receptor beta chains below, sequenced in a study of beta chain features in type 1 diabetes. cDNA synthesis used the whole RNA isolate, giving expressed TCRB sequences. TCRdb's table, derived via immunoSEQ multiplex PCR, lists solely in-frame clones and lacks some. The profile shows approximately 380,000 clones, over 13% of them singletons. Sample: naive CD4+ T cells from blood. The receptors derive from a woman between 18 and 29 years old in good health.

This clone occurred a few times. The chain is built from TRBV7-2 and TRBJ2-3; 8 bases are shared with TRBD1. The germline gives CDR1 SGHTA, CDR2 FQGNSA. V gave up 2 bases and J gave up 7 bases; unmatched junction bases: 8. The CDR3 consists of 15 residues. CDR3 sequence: CASSLTAGQAYTQYF. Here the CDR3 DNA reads TGTGCCAGCAGCTTAACCGCGGGACAGGCTTATACGCAGTATTTT.

The CDR3 region has the DNA TGTGCCATAGCGGAAAACTACAATGAGCAGTTCTTC. Protein sequence: CAIAENYNEQFF. The rearrangement links TRBV7-9 to TRBJ2-1; D might be TRBD2 (6 bases). This CDR3 contains 12 residues. V shed 10 bases and J shed 3 bases, with 10 bases lying between them. Germline V gene data show CDR1 as SEHNR and CDR2 as FQNEAQ (reference sequence).

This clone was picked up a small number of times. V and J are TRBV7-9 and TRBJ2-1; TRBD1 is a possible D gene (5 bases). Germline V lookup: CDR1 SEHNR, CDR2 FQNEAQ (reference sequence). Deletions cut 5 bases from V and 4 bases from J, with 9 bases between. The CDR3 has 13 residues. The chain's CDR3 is CASSARQYNEQFF. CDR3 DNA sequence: TGTGCCAGCAGCGCCCGACAGTACAATGAGCAGTTCTTC.

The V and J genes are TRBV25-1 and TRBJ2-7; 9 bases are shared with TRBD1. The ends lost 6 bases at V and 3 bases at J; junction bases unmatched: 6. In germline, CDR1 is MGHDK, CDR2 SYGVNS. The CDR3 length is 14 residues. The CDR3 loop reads CASRSQTGGYEQYF. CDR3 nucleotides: TGTGCCAGCAGATCCCAGACAGGGGGCTACGAGCAGTACTTC.

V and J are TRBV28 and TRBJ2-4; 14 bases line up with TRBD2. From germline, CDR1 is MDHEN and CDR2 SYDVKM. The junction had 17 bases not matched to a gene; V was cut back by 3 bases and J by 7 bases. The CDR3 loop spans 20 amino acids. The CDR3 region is CASSFRSTSGRARVGNIQYF. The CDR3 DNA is TGTGCCAGCAGTTTCCGCTCGACTAGCGGGAGGGCCAGGGTAGGGAACATTCAGTACTTC.

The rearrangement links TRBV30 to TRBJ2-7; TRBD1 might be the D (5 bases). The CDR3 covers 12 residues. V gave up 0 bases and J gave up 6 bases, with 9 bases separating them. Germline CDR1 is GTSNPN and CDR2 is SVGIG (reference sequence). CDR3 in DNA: TGTGCCTGGAGTGTAGGGGTTTCCGAGCAGTACTTC. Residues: CAWSVGVSEQYF. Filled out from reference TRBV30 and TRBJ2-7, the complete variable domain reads SQTIHQWPATLVQPVGSPLSLECTVEGTSNPNLYWYRQAAGRGLQLLFYSVGIGQISSEVPQNLSASRPQDRQFILSSKKLLLSDSGFYLCAWSVGVSEQYFGPGTRLTVT.

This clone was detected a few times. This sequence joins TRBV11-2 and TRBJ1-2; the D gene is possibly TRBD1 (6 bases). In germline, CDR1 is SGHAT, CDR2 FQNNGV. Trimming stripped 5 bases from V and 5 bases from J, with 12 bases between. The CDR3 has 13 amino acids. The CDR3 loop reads CASSADSSYGYTF. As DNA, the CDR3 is TGTGCCAGCAGCGCGGACAGTTCGTATGGCTACACCTTC.

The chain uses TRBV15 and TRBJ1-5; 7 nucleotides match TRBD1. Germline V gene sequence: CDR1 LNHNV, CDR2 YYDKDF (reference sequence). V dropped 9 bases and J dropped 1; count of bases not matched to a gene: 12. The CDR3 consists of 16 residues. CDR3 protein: CATRRGGGRSNQPQHF. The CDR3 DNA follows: TGTGCCACAAGAAGAGGAGGGGGCAGGAGCAATCAGCCCCAGCATTTT.

The CDR3 coding sequence is TGTGCCAGTAGCGACTCAGGGTTGGGGAATCAGCCCCAGCATTTT. Its protein product is CASSDSGLGNQPQHF. This chain joins TRBV19 and TRBJ1-5; possible D gene TRBD1, 5 bases. The CDR3 runs 15 residues. V lost 6 bases to trimming and J lost 4 bases, with 16 bases between them. Germline CDR1 and CDR2: LNHDA and SQIVND (reference sequence).

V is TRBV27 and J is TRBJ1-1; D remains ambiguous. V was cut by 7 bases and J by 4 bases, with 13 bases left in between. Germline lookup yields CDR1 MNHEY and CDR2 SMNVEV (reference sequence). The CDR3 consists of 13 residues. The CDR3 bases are TGTGCCAGCATGAGGGTCGAGGGCACTGAAGCTTTCTTT. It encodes CASMRVEGTEAFF.

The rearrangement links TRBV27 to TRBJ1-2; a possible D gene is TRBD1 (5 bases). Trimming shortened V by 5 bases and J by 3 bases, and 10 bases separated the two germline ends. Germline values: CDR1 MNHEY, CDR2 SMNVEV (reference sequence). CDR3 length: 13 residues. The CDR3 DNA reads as TGTGCCAGCAGTACCACAGGATACTATGGCTACACCTTC. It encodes CASSTTGYYGYTF.

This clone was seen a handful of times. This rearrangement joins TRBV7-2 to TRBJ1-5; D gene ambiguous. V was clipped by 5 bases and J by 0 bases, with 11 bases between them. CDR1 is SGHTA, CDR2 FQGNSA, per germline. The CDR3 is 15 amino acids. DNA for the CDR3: TGTGCCAGCAGCCTGACACCTCATAGCAATCAGCCCCAGCATTTT. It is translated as CASSLTPHSNQPQHF.

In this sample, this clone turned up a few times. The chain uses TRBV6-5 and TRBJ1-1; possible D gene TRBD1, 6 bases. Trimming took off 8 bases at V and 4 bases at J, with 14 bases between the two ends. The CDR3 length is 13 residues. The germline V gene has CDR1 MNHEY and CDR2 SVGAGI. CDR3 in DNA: TGTGCCAGCGGCAAAGACAGGCCCACTGAAGCTTTCTTT. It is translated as CASGKDRPTEAFF.